This TCR beta chain was sequenced during a study of cytomegalovirus exposure and HLA in healthy donors. The table lists this clone with a few counts. The target antigen is unknown. Study-level points and caveats: 87-base-pair reads could not separate some V segments, including TRBV6-2 and TRBV6-3. Earlier analysis yielded a pattern in which most TCR beta V segments were productive about 87% or about 30% of the time. Trimming of TCR beta V- and J-genes showed a link, identified in a later analysis, to a missense DCLRE1C variant. Cytomegalovirus-associated status was assigned to about 160 TCR beta chains.

The PCR was carried out with 60 Vbeta primers and 13 Jbeta primers. Produced via immunoSEQ multiplex PCR; TCRdb's table is partial and in-frame only. The sample records about 77,000 clones, around 78% being singletons. V gave up 1 base and J gave up 5 bases; unmatched junction bases: 3. Germline V CDR1 and CDR2: SEHNR, FQNEAQ (reference sequence). This CDR3 is built from 14 residues. The rearrangement joins TRBV7-9 to TRBJ2-3, with TRBD2 matching 7 bases. The specimen sequenced was PBMCs. This TCR was recovered from a man in his forties in good health and CMV-seronegative. CDR3 nucleotide sequence: TGTGCCAGCAGCTTAGTAACTAGCGAAGATACGCAGTATTTT. Amino acids: CASSLVTSEDTQYF.